A single sample is the source of the 7 T cell receptor beta chains below, sequenced in a study of shared clonotypes between healthy human individuals. This table comes from immunoSEQ multiplex PCR, and its TCRdb copy is limited to in-frame clones, with some not included. The sample carries under 350,000 clones, around nine tenths recorded once. Material for sequencing was memory CD8+ T cells sorted from blood. Stated subset: CD45RO+ cells pooled with CCR7-negative TemRA cells. The source is a young man in good health.

The chain is built from TRBV10-2 and TRBJ1-1; D is possibly TRBD1 (6 bases). The germline gives CDR1 WSHSY, CDR2 SAAADI. The CDR3 covers 14 residues. Trimming took off 7 bases at V and 10 bases at J, with 22 bases between the two ends. CDR3 in amino acids: CASIPDSYGLAAFF. The DNA for the CDR3 is TGCGCCAGCATTCCGGACAGCTACGGGTTGGCAGCTTTCTTT.

With regard to this clone: Other DNA sequences in the sample encode the same CDR3. The V and J genes are TRBV11-2 and TRBJ2-7; 14 bases match TRBD2. CDR3 length equals 17 residues. V shed 5 bases and J 0 bases; nucleotides not matched to a gene: 6. The germline V gene encodes CDR1 SGHAT and CDR2 FQNNGV. CDR3 nucleotide sequence: TGTGCCAGCAGCGGGGGACTAGCGGGAGCGCTCTCCTACGAGCAGTACTTC. Its protein product is CASSGGLAGALSYEQYF.

This rearrangement joins TRBV7-6 to TRBJ2-7; 7 bases fit TRBD1. CDR3 length: 16 amino acids. Looked up from germline, CDR1 is SGHVS and CDR2 is FNYEAQ. Trimming removed 5 bases from V and 5 bases from J; junction bases left unmatched: 15. DNA for the CDR3: TGTGCCAGCAGCGAGGGGGCCTCCGTAGTAACGGACGAGCAGTACTTC. This sequence encodes CASSEGASVVTDEQYF. Supplemented by reference TRBV7-6 and TRBJ2-7, the full variable domain reads GAGVSQSPRYKVTKRGQDVALRCDPISGHVSLYWYRQALGQGPEFLTYFNYEAQQDKSGLPNDRFSAERPEGSISTLTIQRTEQRDSAMYRCASSEGASVVTDEQYFGPGTRLTVT.

V and J are TRBV28 and TRBJ2-7; D tentatively reads TRBD1 or TRBD2 (5 bases each). Looked up from germline, CDR1 is MDHEN and CDR2 is SYDVKM. Trimming pared 5 bases from V and 2 bases from J, leaving 19 bases between. This CDR3 is 16 amino acids long. The CDR3 is CASSDGPRGTPYEQYF. The CDR3 DNA reads as TGTGCCAGCAGTGACGGGCCCCGAGGGACGCCCTACGAGCAGTACTTC.

The V call is TRBV6-1, the J call TRBJ1-3; D is uncertain. V lost 1 base to trimming and J lost 1 base, with 8 bases between them. The CDR3 covers 15 residues. Germline assignment: CDR1 MNHNS and CDR2 SASEGT. The CDR3 loop is CASSEGGRSGNTIYF. CDR3 bases: TGTGCCAGCAGTGAAGGGGGAAGGTCTGGAAACACCATATATTTT.

Many counts were recorded for this clone. In nucleotides, the CDR3 is TGTGCCAGCAGCCTAGAAGTGGGGGAGACCCAGTACTTC. Encoded protein: CASSLEVGETQYF. The chain has TRBV7-9 and TRBJ2-5; unclear D gene. The CDR3 loop spans 13 amino acids. Trimming shortened V by 5 bases and J by 5 bases, and 12 bases separated the two germline ends. Germline loops: CDR1 SEHNR, CDR2 FQNEAQ (reference sequence).

The chain links TRBV5-6 to TRBJ2-7, with D hard to call. The V and J ends lost 3 bases and 0 bases respectively, with 10 bases between them. The germline gives CDR1 SGHDT, CDR2 YYEEEE. CDR3 length equals 14 residues. Here the CDR3 DNA reads TGTGCCAGCAGCTGGGGTGGTTCCTCCTACGAGCAGTACTTC. Its translation: CASSWGGSSYEQYF.